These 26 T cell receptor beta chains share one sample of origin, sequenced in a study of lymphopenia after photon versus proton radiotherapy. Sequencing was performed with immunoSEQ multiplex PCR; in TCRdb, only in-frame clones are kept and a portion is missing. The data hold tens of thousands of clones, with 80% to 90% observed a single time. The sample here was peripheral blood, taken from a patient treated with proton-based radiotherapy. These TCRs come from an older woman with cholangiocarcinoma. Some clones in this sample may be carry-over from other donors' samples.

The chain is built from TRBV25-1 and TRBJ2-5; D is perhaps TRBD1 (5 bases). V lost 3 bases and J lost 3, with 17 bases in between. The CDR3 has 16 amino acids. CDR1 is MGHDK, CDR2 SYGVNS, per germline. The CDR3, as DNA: TGTGCCAGCAGTGACTATGCAGGACACCGAAAAGAGACCCAGTACTTC. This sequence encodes CASSDYAGHRKETQYF.

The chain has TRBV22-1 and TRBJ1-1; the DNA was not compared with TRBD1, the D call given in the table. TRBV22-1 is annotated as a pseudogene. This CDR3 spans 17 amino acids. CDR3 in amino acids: CPGSALYDRSMNTEAFF. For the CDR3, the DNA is TGTCCTGGGAGCGCACTCTATGACAGAAGCATGAACACTGAAGCTTTCTTT.

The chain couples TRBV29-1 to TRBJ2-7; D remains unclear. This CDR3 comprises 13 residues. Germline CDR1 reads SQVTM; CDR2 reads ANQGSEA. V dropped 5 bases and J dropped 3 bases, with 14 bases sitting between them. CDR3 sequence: CSVSGQLNYEQYF. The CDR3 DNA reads TGCAGCGTTTCGGGTCAGTTGAACTACGAGCAGTACTTC.

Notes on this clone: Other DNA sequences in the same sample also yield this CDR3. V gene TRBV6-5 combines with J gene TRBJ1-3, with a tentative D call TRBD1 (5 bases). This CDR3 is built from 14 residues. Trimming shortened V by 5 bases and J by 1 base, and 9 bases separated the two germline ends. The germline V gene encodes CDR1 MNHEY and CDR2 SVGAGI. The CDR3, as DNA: TGTGCCAGCAGTCCAGGGCATTCTGGAAACACCATATATTTT. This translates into CASSPGHSGNTIYF.

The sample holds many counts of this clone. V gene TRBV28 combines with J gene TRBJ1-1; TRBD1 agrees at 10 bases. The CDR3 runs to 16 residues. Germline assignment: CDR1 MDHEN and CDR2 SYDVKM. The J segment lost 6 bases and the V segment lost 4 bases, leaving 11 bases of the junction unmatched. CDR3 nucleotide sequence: TGTGCCAGCAGTTCAATCGGACAGGGGGGAATCTCTGAAGCTTTCTTT. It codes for CASSSIGQGGISEAFF.

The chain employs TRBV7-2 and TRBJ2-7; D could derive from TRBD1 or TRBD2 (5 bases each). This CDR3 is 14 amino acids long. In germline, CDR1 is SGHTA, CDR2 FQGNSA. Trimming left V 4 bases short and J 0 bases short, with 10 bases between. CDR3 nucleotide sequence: TGTGCCAGCAGCTGGGGGAGCGTCTCCTACGAGCAGTACTTC. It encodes CASSWGSVSYEQYF. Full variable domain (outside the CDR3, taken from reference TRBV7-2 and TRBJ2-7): GAGVSQSPSNKVTEKGKDVELRCDPISGHTALYWYRQSLGQGLEFLIYFQGNSAPDKSGLPSDRFSAERTGGSVSTLTIQRTQQEDSAVYLCASSWGSVSYEQYFGPGTRLTVT.

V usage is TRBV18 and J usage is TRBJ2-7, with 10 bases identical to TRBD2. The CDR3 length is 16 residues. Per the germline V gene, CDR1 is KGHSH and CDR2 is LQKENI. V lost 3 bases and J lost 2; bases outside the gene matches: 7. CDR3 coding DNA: TGTGCCAGCTCACCTCGTCGGACTAGCGGAGCCTACGAGCAGTACTTC. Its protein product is CASSPRRTSGAYEQYF.

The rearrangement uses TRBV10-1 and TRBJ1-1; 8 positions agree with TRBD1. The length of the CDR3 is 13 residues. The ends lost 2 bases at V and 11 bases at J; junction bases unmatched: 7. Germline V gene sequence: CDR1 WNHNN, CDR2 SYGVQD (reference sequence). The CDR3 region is CASSEPRTGQAFF. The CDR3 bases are TGCGCCAGCAGTGAGCCTCGGACAGGGCAGGCTTTCTTT.

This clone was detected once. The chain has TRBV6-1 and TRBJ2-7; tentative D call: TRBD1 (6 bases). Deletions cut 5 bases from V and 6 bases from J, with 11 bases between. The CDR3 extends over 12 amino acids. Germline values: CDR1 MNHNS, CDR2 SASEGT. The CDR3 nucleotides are TGTGCCAGCAGTCAGGGGAGTGGCGAGCAGTACTTC. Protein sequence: CASSQGSGEQYF.

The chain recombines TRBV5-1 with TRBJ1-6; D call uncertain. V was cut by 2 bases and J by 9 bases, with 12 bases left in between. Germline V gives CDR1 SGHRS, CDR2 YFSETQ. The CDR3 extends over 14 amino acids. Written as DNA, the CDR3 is TGCGCCAGCAGCTTCCTGAAAGAGGGTTCACCCCTCCACTTT. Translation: CASSFLKEGSPLHF.

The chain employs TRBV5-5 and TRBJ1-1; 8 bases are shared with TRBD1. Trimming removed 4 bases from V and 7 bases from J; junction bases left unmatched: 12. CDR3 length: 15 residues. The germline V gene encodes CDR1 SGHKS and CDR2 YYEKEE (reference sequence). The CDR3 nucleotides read TGTGCCAGCAGCATTATGGACAGGGTCGGGCTTGAAGCTTTCTTT. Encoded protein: CASSIMDRVGLEAFF.

For the CDR3, the DNA is TGCGCCAGCAGCTTGTTGGATCCCCAAGAGACCCAGTACTTC. Translated, it gives CASSLLDPQETQYF. The chain recombines TRBV5-1 with TRBJ2-5; D unclear. Trimming stripped 1 base from V and 1 base from J, with 8 bases between. Germline CDR1 SGHRS, CDR2 YFSETQ. This CDR3 has 14 residues.

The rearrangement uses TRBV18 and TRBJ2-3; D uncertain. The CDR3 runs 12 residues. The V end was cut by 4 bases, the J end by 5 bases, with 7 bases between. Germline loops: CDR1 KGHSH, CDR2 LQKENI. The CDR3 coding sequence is TGTGCCAGCTCACTGCTCGAAGATACGCAGTATTTT. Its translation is CASSLLEDTQYF. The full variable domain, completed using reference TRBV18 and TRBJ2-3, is NAGVMQNPRHLVRRRGQEARLRCSPMKGHSHVYWYRQLPEEGLKFMVYLQKENIIDESGMPKERFSAEFPKEGPSILRIQQVVRGDSAAYFCASSLLEDTQYFGPGTRLTVL.

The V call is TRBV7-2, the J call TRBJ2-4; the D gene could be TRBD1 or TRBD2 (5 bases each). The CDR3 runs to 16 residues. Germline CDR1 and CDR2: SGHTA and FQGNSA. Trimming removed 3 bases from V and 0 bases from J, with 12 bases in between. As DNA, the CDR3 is TGTGCCAGCAGCTTCGGGGCAGGTCTAGCCAAAAACATTCAGTACTTC. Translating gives CASSFGAGLAKNIQYF.

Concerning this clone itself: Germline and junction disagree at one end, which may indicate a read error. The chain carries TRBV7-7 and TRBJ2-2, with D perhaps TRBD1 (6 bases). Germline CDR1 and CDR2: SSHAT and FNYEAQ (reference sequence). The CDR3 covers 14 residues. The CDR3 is CASSERTGTGELFF. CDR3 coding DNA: TGTGCTAGCAGCGAAAGAACAGGGACCGGGGAGCTGTTTTTT.

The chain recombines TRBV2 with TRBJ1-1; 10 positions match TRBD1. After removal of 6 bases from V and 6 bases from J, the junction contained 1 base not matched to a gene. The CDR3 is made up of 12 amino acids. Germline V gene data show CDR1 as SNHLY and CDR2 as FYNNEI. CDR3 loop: CASRDRGPEAFF. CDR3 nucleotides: TGTGCCAGCAGAGACAGGGGGCCTGAAGCTTTCTTT.

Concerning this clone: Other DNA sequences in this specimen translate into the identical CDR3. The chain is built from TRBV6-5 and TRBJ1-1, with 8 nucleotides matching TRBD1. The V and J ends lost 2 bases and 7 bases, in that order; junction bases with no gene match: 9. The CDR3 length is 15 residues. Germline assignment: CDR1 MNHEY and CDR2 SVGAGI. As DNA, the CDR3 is TGTGCCAGCAGTTACCAACAAGGGGGACAGGATGAAGCTTTCTTT. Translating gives CASSYQQGGQDEAFF.

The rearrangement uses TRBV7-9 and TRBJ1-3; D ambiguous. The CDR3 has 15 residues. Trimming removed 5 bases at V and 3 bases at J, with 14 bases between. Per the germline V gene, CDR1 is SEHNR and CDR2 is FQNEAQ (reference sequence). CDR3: CASSPPPRFGNTIYF. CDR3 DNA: TGTGCCAGCAGCCCTCCTCCAAGGTTTGGAAACACCATATATTTT.

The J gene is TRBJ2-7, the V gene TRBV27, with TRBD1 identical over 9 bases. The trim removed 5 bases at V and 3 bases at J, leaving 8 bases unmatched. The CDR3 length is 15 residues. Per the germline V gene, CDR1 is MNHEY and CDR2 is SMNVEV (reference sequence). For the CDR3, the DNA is TGTGCCAGCAGTCAAACTGGGACAGGGCTCTACGAGCAGTACTTC. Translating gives CASSQTGTGLYEQYF.

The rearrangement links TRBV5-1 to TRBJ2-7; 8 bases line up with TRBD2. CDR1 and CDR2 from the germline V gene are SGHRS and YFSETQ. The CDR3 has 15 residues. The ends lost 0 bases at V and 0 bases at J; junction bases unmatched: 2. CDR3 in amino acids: CASSLAGTSSYEQYF. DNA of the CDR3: TGCGCCAGCAGCTTGGCTGGGACTAGCTCCTACGAGCAGTACTTC.

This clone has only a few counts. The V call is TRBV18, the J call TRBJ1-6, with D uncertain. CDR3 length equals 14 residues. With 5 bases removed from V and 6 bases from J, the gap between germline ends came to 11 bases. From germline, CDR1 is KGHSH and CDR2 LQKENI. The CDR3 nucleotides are TGTGCCAGCTCATCGGATAGGAGTAATTCACCCCTCCACTTT. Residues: CASSSDRSNSPLHF.

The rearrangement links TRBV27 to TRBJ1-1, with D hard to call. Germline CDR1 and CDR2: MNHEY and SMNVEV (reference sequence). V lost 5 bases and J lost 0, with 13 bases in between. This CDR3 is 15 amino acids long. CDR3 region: CASSPRGYMNTEAFF. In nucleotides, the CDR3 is TGTGCCAGCAGTCCGCGGGGATACATGAACACTGAAGCTTTCTTT.

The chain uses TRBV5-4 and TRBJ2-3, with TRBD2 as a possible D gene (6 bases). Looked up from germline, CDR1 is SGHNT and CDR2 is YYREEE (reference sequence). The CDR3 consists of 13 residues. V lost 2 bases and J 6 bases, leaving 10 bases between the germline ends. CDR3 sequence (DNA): TGTGCCAGCAGCTTTGGAGGGAGGGATACGCAGTATTTT. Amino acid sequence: CASSFGGRDTQYF.

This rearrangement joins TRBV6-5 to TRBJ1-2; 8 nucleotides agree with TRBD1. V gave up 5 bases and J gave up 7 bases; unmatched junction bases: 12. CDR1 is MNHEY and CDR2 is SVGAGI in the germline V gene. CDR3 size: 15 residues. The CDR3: CASSPISGTGFGYTF. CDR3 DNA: TGTGCCAGCAGTCCTATATCCGGGACAGGTTTTGGCTACACCTTC.

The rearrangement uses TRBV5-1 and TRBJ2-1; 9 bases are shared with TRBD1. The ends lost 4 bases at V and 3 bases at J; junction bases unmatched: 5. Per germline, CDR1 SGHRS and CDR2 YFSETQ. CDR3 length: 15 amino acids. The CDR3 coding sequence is TGCGCCAGCAGCCCCGGACAGGGGAACTACAATGAGCAGTTCTTC. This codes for CASSPGQGNYNEQFF.

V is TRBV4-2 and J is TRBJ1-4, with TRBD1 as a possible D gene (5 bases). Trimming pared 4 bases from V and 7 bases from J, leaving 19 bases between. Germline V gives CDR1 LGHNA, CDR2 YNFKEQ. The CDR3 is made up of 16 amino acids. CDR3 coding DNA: TGTGCCAGCAGCCTCGGCTTCGGACAAGGGAGTGAAAAACTGTTTTTT. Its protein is CASSLGFGQGSEKLFF.